Shown below are 12 T cell receptor beta chains from a single sample sequenced in a study of CD8+ T cells in alopecia areata. The treatment here: oral pan-JAK inhibitor, 5-10 mg twice daily. RNA was extracted and reverse transcribed into cDNA as the sequencing template. Sequenced by immunoSEQ multiplex PCR; TCRdb stores in-frame clones only, minus some. Of about 110,000 clones in the sample, approximately 55% were seen once. Sequences were derived from CD4+ T cells sorted from blood, sampled at week 24, from a patient treated with tofacitinib. These TCRs come from a human donor with alopecia areata.

Only a few counts were recorded for this clone. This chain joins TRBV27 and TRBJ2-5; a weak D match, TRBD2 (6 bases). The V and J ends lost 5 bases and 4 bases respectively, with 14 bases between them. Germline CDR1 and CDR2: MNHEY and SMNVEV (reference sequence). CDR3 length: 14 amino acids. The chain's CDR3 is CASSPGDKTETQYF. CDR3 in DNA: TGTGCCAGCAGTCCGGGGGATAAGACAGAGACCCAGTACTTC.

The rearrangement links TRBV15 to TRBJ1-6; no clear D gene. Germline CDR1 LNHNV, CDR2 YYDKDF (reference sequence). CDR3 size: 15 residues. V was pared by 0 bases and J by 8 bases, with 11 bases between. The CDR3 DNA follows: TGTGCCACCAGCAGAGATAGCCTCCGGGATTCACCCCTCCACTTT. It encodes CATSRDSLRDSPLHF.

The DNA of the CDR3 is TGTGCCAGCAGCGAATCCCCGAACACTGAAGCTTTCTTT. This gives the protein CASSESPNTEAFF. V is TRBV2 and J is TRBJ1-1; D remains unclear. This CDR3 has 13 amino acids. The germline V gene has CDR1 SNHLY and CDR2 FYNNEI. V was pared by 6 bases and J by 1 base, with 9 bases between. Full variable domain (remainder filled in from reference TRBV2 and TRBJ1-1): EPEVTQTPSHQVTQMGQEVILRCVPISNHLYFYWYRQILGQKVEFLVSFYNNEISEKSEIFDDQFSVERPDGSNFTLKIRSTKLEDSAMYFCASSESPNTEAFFGQGTRLTVV.

The chain recombines TRBV2 with TRBJ1-2, with a weak D call TRBD1 (5 bases). From germline, CDR1 is SNHLY and CDR2 FYNNEI. V gave up 7 bases and J gave up 8 bases, with 14 bases separating them. The CDR3 runs to 12 residues. This CDR3 reads CASKQGILGYTF. DNA of the CDR3: TGTGCCAGCAAGCAGGGAATTTTAGGCTACACCTTC.

The chain couples TRBV29-1 to TRBJ2-7; possible D gene TRBD1, 5 bases. Germline V gene lookup returns CDR1 SQVTM and CDR2 ANQGSEA. This CDR3 is built from 14 residues. V lost 6 bases and J lost 1, with 16 bases in between. CDR3 sequence: CSVSDTGGSYEQYF. CDR3 coding DNA: TGCAGCGTATCGGACACGGGTGGGTCCTACGAGCAGTACTTC.

The rearrangement links TRBV6-1 to TRBJ2-7; weak D call: TRBD1 (6 bases). The CDR3 has 12 amino acids. Trimming took off 8 bases at V and 2 bases at J, with 10 bases between the two ends. Looked up from germline, CDR1 is MNHNS and CDR2 is SASEGT. As DNA, the CDR3 is TGTGCCAGCCGGGACACTACCTACGAGCAGTACTTC. This codes for CASRDTTYEQYF.

The chain uses TRBV30 and TRBJ2-3; the D gene could be TRBD1 or TRBD2 (5 bases each). CDR3 length: 12 residues. Germline CDR1 GTSNPN, CDR2 SVGIG (reference sequence). Trimming stripped 6 bases from V and 3 bases from J, with 10 bases between. DNA for the CDR3: TGTGCCTGCGGGGCCCAAACAGATACGCAGTATTTT. Translated, it gives CACGAQTDTQYF.

This chain links TRBV28 with TRBJ2-1, with D possibly TRBD1 on 5 matching bases. From germline, CDR1 is MDHEN and CDR2 SYDVKM. The CDR3 extends over 12 amino acids. The CDR3 spells CASIQGSGEQFF. The DNA for the CDR3 is TGTGCTTCAATTCAGGGCTCGGGTGAGCAGTTCTTC.

V usage is TRBV30 and J usage is TRBJ1-1; TRBD1 aligns across 7 bases. Germline CDR1 is GTSNPN and CDR2 is SVGIG (reference sequence). The CDR3 loop spans 13 amino acids. V lost 0 bases to trimming and J lost 11 bases; unmatched junction nucleotides: 9. The CDR3 nucleotides read TGTGCCTGGAGTGTACAGGGGTCCCGGGGCGCTTTCTTT. Its translation is CAWSVQGSRGAFF.

This rearrangement joins TRBV2 to TRBJ2-1; 7 positions match TRBD1. The trim removed 7 bases at V and 7 bases at J, leaving 10 bases unmatched. This CDR3 spans 14 amino acids. Germline assignment: CDR1 SNHLY and CDR2 FYNNEI. This CDR3 reads CASKGDRADNEQFF. Here the CDR3 DNA reads TGTGCCAGCAAGGGAGACAGGGCCGATAATGAGCAGTTCTTC.

A few counts support this clone. V and J are TRBV7-9 and TRBJ1-5; the D gene is possibly TRBD1 (6 bases). V was pared by 1 base and J by 6 bases, with 13 bases between. This CDR3 has 15 residues. Looked up from germline, CDR1 is SEHNR and CDR2 is FQNEAQ (reference sequence). This chain's CDR3 is CASSLEGGQSQPQHF. In DNA form, the CDR3 reads TGTGCCAGCAGCTTAGAGGGGGGGCAAAGTCAGCCCCAGCATTTT.

The chain employs TRBV2 and TRBJ2-6; D uncertain. This CDR3 spans 16 amino acids. Germline CDR1 reads SNHLY; CDR2 reads FYNNEI. The germline V and J ends were trimmed by 4 bases and 0 bases, with 10 bases remaining between them. The CDR3 DNA reads TGTGCCAGCAGTGCTCATGGGCCCTCTGGGGCCAACGTCCTGACTTTC. Protein: CASSAHGPSGANVLTF.